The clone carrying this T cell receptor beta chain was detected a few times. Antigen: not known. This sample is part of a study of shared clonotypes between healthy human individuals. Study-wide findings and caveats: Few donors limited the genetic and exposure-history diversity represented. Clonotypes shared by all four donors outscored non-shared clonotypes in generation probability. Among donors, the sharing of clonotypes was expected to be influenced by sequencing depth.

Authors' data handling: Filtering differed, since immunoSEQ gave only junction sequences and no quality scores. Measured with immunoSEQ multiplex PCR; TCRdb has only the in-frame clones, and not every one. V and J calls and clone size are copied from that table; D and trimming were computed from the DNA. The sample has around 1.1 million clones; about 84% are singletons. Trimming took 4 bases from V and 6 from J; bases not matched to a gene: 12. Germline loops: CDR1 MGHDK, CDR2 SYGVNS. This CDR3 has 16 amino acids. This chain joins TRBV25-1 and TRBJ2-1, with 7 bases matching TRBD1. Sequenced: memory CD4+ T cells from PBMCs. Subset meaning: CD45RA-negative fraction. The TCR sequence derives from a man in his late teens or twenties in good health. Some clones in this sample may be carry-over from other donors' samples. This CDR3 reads CASSALGQGEGNEQFF. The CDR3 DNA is TGTGCCAGCAGTGCCCTTGGGCAGGGGGAAGGCAATGAGCAGTTCTTC.